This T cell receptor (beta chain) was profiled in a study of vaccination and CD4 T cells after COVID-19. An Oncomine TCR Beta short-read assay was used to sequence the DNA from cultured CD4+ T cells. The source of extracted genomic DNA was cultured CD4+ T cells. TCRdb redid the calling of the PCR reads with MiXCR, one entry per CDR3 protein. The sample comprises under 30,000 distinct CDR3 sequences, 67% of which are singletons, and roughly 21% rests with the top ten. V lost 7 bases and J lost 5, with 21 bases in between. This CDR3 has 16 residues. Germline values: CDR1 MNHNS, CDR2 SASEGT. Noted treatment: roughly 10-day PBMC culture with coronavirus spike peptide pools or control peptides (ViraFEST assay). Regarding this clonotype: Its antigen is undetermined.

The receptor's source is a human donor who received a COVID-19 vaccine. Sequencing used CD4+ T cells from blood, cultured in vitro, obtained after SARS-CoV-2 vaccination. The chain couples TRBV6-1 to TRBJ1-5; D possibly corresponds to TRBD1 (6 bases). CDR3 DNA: TGTGCCAGCACCCGGGCGGCAGGGGCTGACCATCAGCCCCAGCATTTT. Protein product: CASTRAAGADHQPQHF.